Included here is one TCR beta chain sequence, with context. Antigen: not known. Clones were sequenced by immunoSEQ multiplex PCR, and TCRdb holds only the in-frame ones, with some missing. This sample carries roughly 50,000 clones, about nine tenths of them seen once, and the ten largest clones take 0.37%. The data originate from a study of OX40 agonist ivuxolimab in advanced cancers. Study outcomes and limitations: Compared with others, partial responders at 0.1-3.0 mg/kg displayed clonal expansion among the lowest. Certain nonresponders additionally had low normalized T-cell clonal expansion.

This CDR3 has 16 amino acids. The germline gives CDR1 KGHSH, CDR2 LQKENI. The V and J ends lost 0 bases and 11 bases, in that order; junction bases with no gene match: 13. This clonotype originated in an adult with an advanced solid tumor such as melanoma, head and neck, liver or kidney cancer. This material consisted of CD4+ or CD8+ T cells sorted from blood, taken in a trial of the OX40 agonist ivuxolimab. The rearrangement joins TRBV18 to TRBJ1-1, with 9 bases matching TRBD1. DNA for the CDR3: TGTGCCAGCTCACCACCAGGGAAAAACAGGGGGCTTTCGGCTTTCTTT. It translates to CASSPPGKNRGLSAFF.